This is a list of T cell receptor beta chains from one sample in a study of blood T cell repertoires in COVID-19. The protocol was immunoSEQ multiplex PCR, while the TCRdb copy is restricted to in-frame clones and leaves out a portion. In the table there are about 150,000 clones, 60% to 80% of which are singletons. Sequencing input: peripheral blood. Receptor source: a man aged 45-60 years with active or convalescent COVID-19. CDR3s leave out the opening cysteine and the closing phenylalanine or tryptophan. Fields, in order: V gene, J gene, CDR3 protein.

>TRBV2|TRBJ2-7
ASSRSGPSYEQY
>TRBV7-2|TRBJ2-4
ASSFLAKNIQY
>TRBV28|TRBJ1-1
ASSLFFVGRDRGNTEAF
>TRBV9|TRBJ2-3
ASSVVGHTDTQY
>TRBV29-1|TRBJ1-6
SVSGNSDNSPLH
>TRBV5-1|TRBJ2-3
ASSLDPNEGSRTDTQY
>TRBV19|TRBJ2-4
ASSGLAGEAKNIQY
>TRBV7-8|TRBJ2-1
ASSLGGGSYNEQF
>TRBV7-3|TRBJ1-2
ASSLPANYGYT
>TRBV28|TRBJ2-2
ASSTPRLAGVVTGELF
>TRBV27|TRBJ2-7
ASSFIPADRYEQY
>TRBV7-9|TRBJ2-1
ASSLAPFNEQF
>TRBV27|TRBJ2-6
ASLTRTGSGANVLT
>TRBV27|TRBJ2-5
ASSLLGIQETQY
>TRBV5-1|TRBJ1-6
ASSPGQGRSPLH
>TRBV6-1|TRBJ1-3
ASSVSWGEGGNTIY
>TRBV6-2/TRBV6-3|TRBJ2-2
ASSYGGRVSGELF
>TRBV5-3|TRBJ2-2
ARSLPTSGRAFGGTGELF
>TRBV5-5|TRBJ2-7
ASSFLVSYEQY
>TRBV5-1|TRBJ1-4
ASSIRSANEKLF
>TRBV6-6|TRBJ2-7
ASSQTSGSYEQY
>TRBV12-3/TRBV12-4|TRBJ1-2
ASSYTGAGGYT
>TRBV19|TRBJ2-6
ASSIAGATGANVLT
>TRBV6-8|TRBJ2-5
ASSYPGYQETQY
>TRBV11-2|TRBJ2-7
ASSPAPPGHQQY
>TRBV9|TRBJ1-2
ASSTGEGYT